These 32 T cell receptor beta chains were all obtained from the same sample, sequenced in a study of cytomegalovirus exposure and HLA in healthy donors. 60 Vbeta and 13 Jbeta primers were used in PCR. TCRdb keeps only in-frame clones here, not all; method: immunoSEQ multiplex PCR. Here the sample spans about 190,000 clones, roughly 80% being singletons. Material: PBMCs. These receptors were obtained from a woman aged 18-29 years in good health and CMV-seronegative.

This clone was counted a single time. This chain uses TRBV13 with TRBJ2-3; TRBD2 aligns across 8 bases. CDR3 size: 17 residues. Germline V gene data show CDR1 as PRHDT and CDR2 as FYEKMQ (reference sequence). With V trimmed by 2 bases and J by 1 base, 8 bases remained unmatched. The CDR3 reads CASSLLRGAGGTDTQYF. The CDR3 bases are TGTGCCAGCAGCTTATTGCGGGGGGCAGGGGGCACAGATACGCAGTATTTT.

Remarks on this clone: The junction departs from germline at one end; a sequencing error may be responsible. The chain links TRBV4-1 to TRBJ1-1; D ambiguous. The CDR3 extends over 13 amino acids. The germline V gene encodes CDR1 MGHRA and CDR2 YSYEKL. The CDR3 nucleotides read TGCGCCAGCGGCCAAACTTTTAACACTGAAGCTTTCTTT. It translates to CASGQTFNTEAFF.

The rearrangement links TRBV7-9 to TRBJ1-4, with 10 bases lining up with TRBD1. This CDR3 has 14 residues. CDR1 and CDR2 (germline): SEHNR, FQNEAQ (reference sequence). Trimming cost V 5 bases and J 7 bases; bases outside gene matches: 4. The CDR3 DNA reads TGTGCCAGCAGCCAGACAGGGGGCGGTGAAAAACTGTTTTTT. Amino acid sequence: CASSQTGGGEKLFF.

This clone was picked up one time. The chain combines TRBV14 with TRBJ1-1; TRBD1 aligns across 8 bases. Trimming removed 4 bases from V and 7 bases from J; junction bases left unmatched: 5. The CDR3 length is 13 residues. Germline V gene sequence: CDR1 SGHDN, CDR2 FVKESK. The CDR3 DNA reads TGTGCCAGCAGCCTTATACAGGGGGTTGAAGCTTTCTTT. Translation: CASSLIQGVEAFF.

V gene TRBV5-1 combines with J gene TRBJ2-5, with TRBD1 matching over 8 bases. Trimming cost V 4 bases and J 4 bases; bases outside gene matches: 12. The CDR3 sequence is 16 residues long. Germline V lookup: CDR1 SGHRS, CDR2 YFSETQ. The CDR3 DNA reads TGCGCCAGCAGCCCAGTTGGACAGGGTTTCGCAGAGACCCAGTACTTC. Translation gives CASSPVGQGFAETQYF.

This rearrangement joins TRBV5-1 to TRBJ2-7, with TRBD1 matching 7 bases. CDR3 size: 15 residues. Per germline, CDR1 SGHRS and CDR2 YFSETQ. Trimming cost V 4 bases and J 0 bases; bases outside gene matches: 7. Written as DNA, the CDR3 is TGCGCCAGCAGCCTAACGGGACAGTCCTCCTACGAGCAGTACTTC. Translating it yields CASSLTGQSSYEQYF.

The chain recombines TRBV25-1 with TRBJ2-5, with 8 bases that match TRBD1. V was clipped by 2 bases and J by 3 bases; unmatched bases: 8. Germline loops: CDR1 MGHDK, CDR2 SYGVNS. CDR3 length equals 16 residues. The CDR3 DNA is TGTGCCAGCAGTGAACCCCTGATACAGGGGGAAGAGACCCAGTACTTC. This sequence encodes CASSEPLIQGEETQYF.

The chain combines TRBV28 with TRBJ1-4, with D unclear. Trimming shortened V by 5 bases and J by 3 bases, and 10 bases separated the two germline ends. This CDR3 is 14 amino acids long. CDR1 MDHEN and CDR2 SYDVKM come from the germline V gene. CDR3 sequence: CASSLGSPNEKLFF. Here the CDR3 DNA reads TGTGCCAGCAGTCTGGGCAGCCCTAATGAAAAACTGTTTTTT. Supplemented by reference TRBV28 and TRBJ1-4, the full variable domain reads DVKVTQSSRYLVKRTGEKVFLECVQDMDHENMFWYRQDPGLGLRLIYFSYDVKMKEKGDIPEGYSVSREKKERFSLILESASTNQTSMYLCASSLGSPNEKLFFGSGTQLSVL.

The chain is built from TRBV28 and TRBJ1-3; 7 nucleotides line up with TRBD1. V was clipped by 4 bases and J by 1 base; unmatched bases: 7. Germline CDR1 and CDR2: MDHEN and SYDVKM. The CDR3 extends over 16 amino acids. CDR3 sequence: CASSYRLTGSGNTIYF. CDR3 nucleotides: TGTGCCAGCAGTTACAGATTGACAGGGTCTGGAAACACCATATATTTT.

The rearrangement links TRBV4-2 to TRBJ2-2; TRBD1 is a possible D gene (5 bases). Trimming left V 5 bases short and J 6 bases short, with 13 bases between. CDR3 length equals 14 residues. From germline, CDR1 is LGHNA and CDR2 YNFKEQ. Here the CDR3 DNA reads TGTGCCAGCAGCTTGCAGGGAAAGCCCGGGGAGCTGTTTTTT. Translating it yields CASSLQGKPGELFF.

V and J are TRBV7-2 and TRBJ2-1; D not certain. In germline, CDR1 is SGHTA, CDR2 FQGNSA. Trimming cost V 1 base and J 6 bases, with 10 bases left between them. CDR3 length: 14 amino acids. In nucleotides, the CDR3 is TGTGCCAGCAGCTTAGATACCGGGTTCAATGAGCAGTTCTTC. Translating gives CASSLDTGFNEQFF. Together with reference TRBV7-2 and TRBJ2-1, the CDR3 gives the full variable domain: GAGVSQSPSNKVTEKGKDVELRCDPISGHTALYWYRQSLGQGLEFLIYFQGNSAPDKSGLPSDRFSAERTGGSVSTLTIQRTQQEDSAVYLCASSLDTGFNEQFFGPGTRLTVL.

A few counts support this clone. V gene TRBV4-1 combines with J gene TRBJ1-2; D is ambiguous. The CDR3 is 15 amino acids. Germline V CDR1 and CDR2: MGHRA, YSYEKL. Trimming removed 0 bases at V and 7 bases at J, with 15 bases between. DNA for the CDR3: TGCGCCAGCAGCCAAGATCCTGGAGGGAACGGTGGCTACACCTTC. This gives the protein CASSQDPGGNGGYTF.

The chain employs TRBV11-3 and TRBJ1-1; D call uncertain. The V end lost 0 bases, the J end lost 5 bases, and 19 bases lay between the germline ends. Germline V gene data show CDR1 as SGHNT and CDR2 as YENEEA. The CDR3 extends over 17 amino acids. CDR3 DNA sequence: TGTGCCAGCAGCTTAGATCTACGAGGGCCTGGGTGGACTGAAGCTTTCTTT. Translated, it gives CASSLDLRGPGWTEAFF.

The rearrangement joins TRBV5-6 to TRBJ2-1, with 7 bases matching TRBD2. CDR1 is SGHDT, CDR2 YYEEEE, per germline. V lost 1 base and J lost 8; bases outside the gene matches: 9. CDR3 length: 15 amino acids. CDR3 protein: CASSLSRGSGDEQFF. DNA for the CDR3: TGTGCCAGCAGCTTGAGTCGCGGGAGTGGCGATGAGCAGTTCTTC.

With regard to this clone: Germline is not matched at one junction end, which may reflect a read error. This chain uses TRBV7-7 with TRBJ2-1, with 7 bases lining up with TRBD2. CDR1 and CDR2 from the germline V gene are SSHAT and FNYEAQ (reference sequence). The CDR3 consists of 13 residues. The DNA for the CDR3 is TGTGCTAGCAGCTTTGGGACTACCAATGAGCAGTTCTTC. Translating gives CASSFGTTNEQFF.

In its sample, this clone was seen a few times. The chain combines TRBV12-1 with TRBJ1-2; the table's D call, TRBD1, was not checked against the DNA. TRBV12-1 represents a pseudogene. The CDR3 sequence is 15 residues long. The CDR3, as DNA: TGTGCCAGCAGCTTTTACTGGGACAGGGTCTATGGCTACACCTTC. Its translation: CASSFYWDRVYGYTF.

The chain uses TRBV5-1 and TRBJ2-3; D is perhaps TRBD2 (6 bases). V lost 9 bases and J 3 bases, leaving 11 bases between the germline ends. Germline loops: CDR1 SGHRS, CDR2 YFSETQ. The CDR3 covers 12 residues. The CDR3 reads CATRRGTDTQYF. The CDR3 DNA sequence: TGCGCCACCCGCCGGGGGACAGATACGCAGTATTTT.

The chain uses TRBV4-1 and TRBJ2-1; unclear D gene. Between the trimmed V and J ends, which lost 0 bases and 9 bases, there was a span of 18 bases. The V gene's germline CDR1 is MGHRA and CDR2 YSYEKL. The CDR3 spans 16 residues. The CDR3 sequence: CASSQEAGSPYGEQFF. CDR3 DNA: TGCGCCAGCAGCCAAGAAGCAGGTTCACCTTATGGTGAGCAGTTCTTC.

This chain links TRBV28 with TRBJ2-4; 8 bases are a match to TRBD1. V gave up 4 bases and J gave up 0 bases; unmatched junction bases: 5. The CDR3 extends over 16 amino acids. Germline V gene lookup returns CDR1 MDHEN and CDR2 SYDVKM. For the CDR3, the DNA is TGTGCCAGCAGTTGGGGACAGGTTTTAGCCAAAAACATTCAGTACTTC. Its translation: CASSWGQVLAKNIQYF.

The chain is built from TRBV5-4 and TRBJ1-6; D is possibly TRBD1 (5 bases). Trimming shortened V by 3 bases and J by 4 bases, and 8 bases separated the two germline ends. Germline lookup yields CDR1 SGHNT and CDR2 YYREEE (reference sequence). CDR3 length: 14 residues. Here the CDR3 DNA reads TGTGCCAGCAGCTCCGGGGGGTATAATTCACCCCTCCACTTT. This translates into CASSSGGYNSPLHF.

The J gene is TRBJ2-4, the V gene TRBV6-1, with D possibly being TRBD1 (6 bases). V lost 3 bases, J lost 3 bases, and 21 bases lay in between. Germline values: CDR1 MNHNS, CDR2 SASEGT. The CDR3 covers 18 residues. The CDR3 DNA reads as TGTGCCAGCAGTGAGGGGGCGCCTATAATAGGGCACAAAAACATTCAGTACTTC. Protein: CASSEGAPIIGHKNIQYF.

The V call is TRBV29-1, the J call TRBJ2-5; possibly TRBD2 for D (6 bases). V dropped 4 bases and J dropped 5 bases, with 14 bases sitting between them. This CDR3 comprises 13 residues. Germline assignment: CDR1 SQVTM and CDR2 ANQGSEA. The CDR3 sequence is CSVGAGIGETQYF. The CDR3 DNA reads as TGCAGCGTTGGGGCGGGGATCGGGGAGACCCAGTACTTC.

This chain connects TRBV11-3 to TRBJ2-2; 16 bases align to TRBD2. The CDR3 has 20 amino acids. Germline V gives CDR1 SGHNT, CDR2 YENEEA. V shed 4 bases and J 2 bases; nucleotides not matched to a gene: 10. The CDR3 DNA sequence: TGTGCCAGCAGCTGGGGGACTAGCGGGAGGGGCATGGACAACACCGGGGAGCTGTTTTTT. Protein sequence: CASSWGTSGRGMDNTGELFF.

The CDR3 region has the DNA TGTGCCAGCAGTGACGTTAAGGGGGATGAAGCTTTCTTT. It translates to CASSDVKGDEAFF. The chain is built from TRBV6-5 and TRBJ1-1, with D maybe TRBD1 (6 bases). CDR3 length: 13 amino acids. Germline CDR1 is MNHEY and CDR2 is SVGAGI. V was shortened by 5 bases and J by 7 bases, with 14 bases between the two germline ends.

The rearrangement joins TRBV6-5 to TRBJ2-7; 8 nucleotides align to TRBD1. V shed 6 bases and J 2 bases; nucleotides not matched to a gene: 6. CDR3 length: 14 residues. From germline, CDR1 is MNHEY and CDR2 SVGAGI. The CDR3 bases are TGTGCCAGCAGATTCCGGGACAGGACCTACGAGCAGTACTTC. Residues: CASRFRDRTYEQYF.

The rearrangement links TRBV7-2 to TRBJ1-2, with a weak D call TRBD1 (6 bases). V dropped 4 bases and J dropped 5 bases, with 17 bases sitting between them. Looked up from germline, CDR1 is SGHTA and CDR2 is FQGNSA. The CDR3 runs 15 residues. CDR3: CASSYRDTARYGYTF. CDR3 DNA sequence: TGTGCCAGCAGCTATCGGGACACCGCTCGGTATGGCTACACCTTC.

This chain links TRBV5-1 with TRBJ1-1; a weak D match, TRBD1 (6 bases). The germline gives CDR1 SGHRS, CDR2 YFSETQ. V was cut by 3 bases and J by 11 bases, with 17 bases left in between. This CDR3 contains 13 residues. CDR3 nucleotides: TGCGCCAGCAGCTCAGGACAGCCGGGGTTGGCTTTCTTT. It yields the protein CASSSGQPGLAFF.

The chain carries TRBV4-3 and TRBJ2-2; possible D gene TRBD1, 5 bases. The CDR3 has 16 residues. Trimming cost V 1 base and J 1 base, with 10 bases left between them. Germline-derived CDR1 and CDR2 are LGHNA and YSLEER. Written as DNA, the CDR3 is TGCGCCAGCAGCCAAGGAAGGGGATGGAACACCGGGGAGCTGTTTTTT. Protein: CASSQGRGWNTGELFF.

The rearrangement uses TRBV27 and TRBJ1-1; 9 nucleotides align to TRBD1. Germline V gene lookup returns CDR1 MNHEY and CDR2 SMNVEV (reference sequence). The CDR3 covers 14 residues. V trimming: 7 bases; J trimming: 4 bases; junction bases outside the gene matches: 7. The CDR3 loop reads CASNGDREGTEAFF. DNA of the CDR3: TGTGCCAGCAATGGGGACAGGGAAGGCACTGAAGCTTTCTTT.

The chain combines TRBV25-1 with TRBJ1-6; D unresolved. Per the germline V gene, CDR1 is MGHDK and CDR2 is SYGVNS. The CDR3 runs 13 residues. The V end lost 6 bases, the J end lost 8 bases, and 11 bases lay between the germline ends. CDR3 sequence reads: CASRFVGDSPLHF. The DNA of the CDR3 is TGTGCCAGCAGATTCGTCGGGGATTCACCCCTCCACTTT.

This sequence joins TRBV7-2 and TRBJ2-2; 8 nucleotides agree with TRBD2. The trim removed 6 bases at V and 6 bases at J, leaving 15 bases unmatched. This CDR3 contains 17 residues. Germline lookup yields CDR1 SGHTA and CDR2 FQGNSA. CDR3 in amino acids: CASREVTSGSNPGELFF. The DNA for the CDR3 is TGTGCCAGCAGAGAGGTAACTAGCGGTTCAAACCCCGGGGAGCTGTTTTTT.

V is TRBV21-1 and J is TRBJ2-7; the table's D call of TRBD1 was not tested on the DNA. TRBV21-1 is a documented pseudogene. This CDR3 has 16 amino acids. CDR3 nucleotide sequence: TGTGCCAGCAGACCACAAGGGGGTCGACTCCCCTACGAGCAGTACGTC. Protein sequence: CASRPQGGRLPYEQYV.